The 22 T cell receptor beta chains listed next were all sequenced from one sample in a study of TIL therapy for anti-PD-1-resistant metastatic lung cancer. The libraries were made with immunoSEQ v3. Sequencing used immunoSEQ multiplex PCR; TCRdb keeps in-frame clones, though not all of them. This repertoire shows more than 55,000 clones, more than 80% found once; its top ten account for under 3%. Time point reported: pre-treatment sample, taken before nivolumab and TIL therapy. The source material was blood, sampled at baseline. The receptors originated from a person between 30 and 79 years old with non-small cell lung cancer.

This chain links TRBV7-2 with TRBJ2-3; D may be TRBD2 (7 bases). Trimming removed 1 base from V and 2 bases from J, with 16 bases in between. Germline V gene data show CDR1 as SGHTA and CDR2 as FQGNSA. The CDR3 consists of 17 residues. The CDR3 spells CASSLVGGPLNTDTQYF. The CDR3 nucleotides are TGTGCCAGCAGCTTAGTCGGGGGGCCCCTTAACACAGATACGCAGTATTTT.

Only one count was recorded for this clone. CDR3 coding DNA: TGTGCCAGCAGTCTCACCGTTAACTATGGCTACACCTTC. It specifies CASSLTVNYGYTF. The V gene is TRBV6-5, the J gene TRBJ1-2; D unresolved. Germline V gene lookup returns CDR1 MNHEY and CDR2 SVGAGI. This CDR3 comprises 13 residues. Trimming shortened V by 5 bases and J by 1 base, and 8 bases separated the two germline ends.

The chain uses TRBV9 and TRBJ2-7; D may be TRBD1 or TRBD2 (5 bases each). CDR1 SGDLS and CDR2 YYNGEE come from the germline V gene. CDR3 size: 13 residues. V dropped 3 bases and J dropped 5 bases, with 12 bases sitting between them. CDR3: CASSGRDGDEQYF. CDR3 sequence (DNA): TGTGCCAGCAGCGGCCGGGACGGCGACGAGCAGTACTTC.

A few counts support this clone. CDR3 residues: CARLAGEHGELFF. CDR3 bases: TGTGCCAGACTAGCGGGAGAGCACGGGGAGCTGTTTTTT. The V and J genes are TRBV21-1 and TRBJ2-2; TRBD2, as called in the table, went unchecked against the DNA. TRBV21-1 is marked as a pseudogene. The CDR3 is 13 amino acids.

V usage is TRBV3-1 (or the pseudogene TRBV3-2) and J usage is TRBJ2-3; D remains unclear. V was clipped by 2 bases and J by 5 bases, with 8 bases between them. Germline V gene lookup returns CDR1 LGHDT and CDR2 YNNKEL (reference sequence). This CDR3 region has 13 residues. The CDR3 nucleotides are TGTGCCAGCAGCCAACTCGTCCGAGATACGCAGTATTTT. This codes for CASSQLVRDTQYF.

The rearrangement links TRBV4-2 to TRBJ2-2; D may be TRBD2 (7 bases). The CDR3 contains 17 residues. Germline V gene data show CDR1 as LGHNA and CDR2 as YNFKEQ. Trimming shortened V by 4 bases and J by 0 bases, and 15 bases separated the two germline ends. CDR3 residues: CASSRTGGPTNTGELFF. The CDR3 bases are TGTGCCAGCAGCCGTACCGGGGGGCCTACGAACACCGGGGAGCTGTTTTTT.

This chain joins TRBV28 and TRBJ2-7, with TRBD2 identical over 9 bases. After removal of 6 bases from V and 2 bases from J, the junction contained 8 bases not matched to a gene. Per the germline V gene, CDR1 is MDHEN and CDR2 is SYDVKM. This CDR3 comprises 15 residues. CDR3 bases: TGTGCCAGCAGGGAGTCGCTAGCGGGACCCTACGAGCAGTACTTC. Translating gives CASRESLAGPYEQYF. The whole variable domain, remainder taken from reference TRBV28 and TRBJ2-7, is DVKVTQSSRYLVKRTGEKVFLECVQDMDHENMFWYRQDPGLGLRLIYFSYDVKMKEKGDIPEGYSVSREKKERFSLILESASTNQTSMYLCASRESLAGPYEQYFGPGTRLTVT.

The rearrangement links TRBV28 to TRBJ1-3; no reliable D call. CDR1 and CDR2 from the germline V gene are MDHEN and SYDVKM. V lost 3 bases and J 3 bases, leaving 21 bases between the germline ends. The CDR3 consists of 18 residues. The CDR3 region is CASSFPSYGERSGNTIYF. Here the CDR3 DNA reads TGTGCCAGCAGTTTTCCCAGTTACGGGGAGAGGAGTGGAAACACCATATATTTT.

This chain connects TRBV5-6 to TRBJ2-7; 8 nucleotides line up with TRBD1. The CDR3 consists of 14 residues. CDR1 is SGHDT, CDR2 YYEEEE, per germline. The ends lost 5 bases at V and 5 bases at J; junction bases unmatched: 9. CDR3 in DNA: TGTGCCAGCAGATTACTCGGACAGGGCCACGAGCAGTACTTC. Protein product: CASRLLGQGHEQYF.

This clone has a single count. The chain carries TRBV27 and TRBJ1-4; TRBD1 agrees at 8 bases. V trimming: 5 bases; J trimming: 8 bases; junction bases outside the gene matches: 4. This CDR3 is 13 amino acids long. The germline CDR1 and CDR2 sequences are MNHEY and SMNVEV (reference sequence). CDR3 nucleotide sequence: TGTGCCAGCAGTGTACAGGGGGGCGAAAAACTGTTTTTT. Translation gives CASSVQGGEKLFF.

This clone was counted between two and nine times. The rearrangement links TRBV1 to TRBJ2-6; the table's D gene call, TRBD2, was not cross checked with the DNA. TRBV1 is a recognized pseudogene. The CDR3 contains 22 residues. As DNA, the CDR3 is TGCACCAGCAGCCAAGAGGCGGGGGGGAGGATACCTCGACCGTCTGGGGCCAACGTCCTGACTTTC. Protein: CTSSQEAGGRIPRPSGANVLTF.

The gene calls are TRBV5-1 and TRBJ2-1; 8 nucleotides line up with TRBD2. The CDR3 is made up of 16 amino acids. Per germline, CDR1 SGHRS and CDR2 YFSETQ. The V gene end was trimmed by 0 bases and the J gene end by 2 bases; junction bases not matched to a gene: 4. CDR3 nucleotide sequence: TGCGCCAGCAGCTTGGATGGCGGGGGGACCTACAATGAGCAGTTCTTC. This encodes CASSLDGGGTYNEQFF.

V gene TRBV4-1 combines with J gene TRBJ2-1, with D possibly being TRBD1 (5 bases). Per the germline V gene, CDR1 is MGHRA and CDR2 is YSYEKL. The CDR3 covers 15 residues. Trimming cost V 8 bases and J 1 base, with 15 bases left between them. Here the CDR3 reads CASGPTDSSYNEQFF. Written as DNA, the CDR3 is TGCGCCAGCGGTCCTACCGACAGTTCCTACAATGAGCAGTTCTTC.

The chain joins TRBV9 to TRBJ1-2; TRBD1 matches at 8 bases. The J segment lost 5 bases and the V segment lost 0 bases, leaving 6 bases of the junction unmatched. Germline V lookup: CDR1 SGDLS, CDR2 YYNGEE. The CDR3 is 15 residues long. As DNA, the CDR3 is TGTGCCAGCAGCGTAGAGAACAGGGGGTGGTATGGCTACACCTTC. This gives the protein CASSVENRGWYGYTF.

The gene calls are TRBV12-2 and TRBJ2-3. TRBV12-2 is a documented pseudogene. CDR3 length equals 14 residues. The CDR3 region has the DNA TGTGCAAGTCGCTTAGTAGGAATTACAGATACGCAGTATTTT. Protein: CASRLVGITDTQYF.

This clone was seen just once. The chain links TRBV6-6 to TRBJ2-3; 7 bases align to TRBD2. V was clipped by 7 bases and J by 4 bases; unmatched bases: 8. CDR3 length: 14 residues. The germline V gene encodes CDR1 MNHNY and CDR2 SVGAGI (reference sequence). The CDR3 DNA follows: TGTGCCAGCAACCCTCGACTAGCCCCAGATACGCAGTATTTT. This encodes CASNPRLAPDTQYF.

CDR3 loop: CASSSGTGGAYNEQFF. The DNA for the CDR3 is TGTGCCAGCAGTTCCGGGACAGGGGGCGCTTACAATGAGCAGTTCTTC. This chain connects TRBV6-5 to TRBJ2-1, with 12 bases identical to TRBD1. The CDR3 consists of 16 residues. Germline CDR1 reads MNHEY; CDR2 reads SVGAGI. J was trimmed by 4 bases and V by 4 bases; bases with no gene match: 5.

This chain connects TRBV10-3 to TRBJ1-4; no clear D gene. Looked up from germline, CDR1 is ENHRY and CDR2 is SYGVKD. V was pared by 10 bases and J by 0 bases, with 12 bases between. The CDR3 has 14 amino acids. In nucleotides, the CDR3 is TGTGCCACCCAGAACAACCCAACTAATGAAAAACTGTTTTTT. Residues: CATQNNPTNEKLFF.

This clone was seen a handful of times. The chain links TRBV7-9 to TRBJ2-7; TRBD2 might be the D (5 bases). This CDR3 has 17 residues. V gave up 5 bases and J gave up 1 base, with 21 bases separating them. Germline V gene lookup returns CDR1 SEHNR and CDR2 FQNEAQ (reference sequence). The CDR3 is CASSDQVGAGRSYEQYF. CDR3 sequence (DNA): TGTGCCAGCAGCGACCAGGTTGGTGCGGGCCGTTCCTACGAGCAGTACTTC. The full variable domain, in which reference TRBV7-9 and TRBJ2-7 provide the parts outside the CDR3, is DTGVSQNPRHKITKRGQNVTFRCDPISEHNRLYWYRQTLGQGPEFLTYFQNEAQLEKSRLLSDRFSAERPKGSFSTLEIQRTEQGDSAMYLCASSDQVGAGRSYEQYFGPGTRLTVT.

This clone was observed a few times. J is TRBJ1-2 and V is TRBV28; D gene uncertain. The CDR3 runs 12 residues. Between the trimmed V and J ends, which lost 1 base and 0 bases, there was a span of 0 bases. Germline V gives CDR1 MDHEN, CDR2 SYDVKM. The CDR3 DNA is TGTGCCAGCAGTTTATCTAACTATGGCTACACCTTC. Its translation: CASSLSNYGYTF.

The chain combines TRBV7-6 with TRBJ2-1, with 7 nucleotides matching TRBD1. V shed 1 base and J 9 bases; nucleotides not matched to a gene: 6. This CDR3 region has 14 residues. CDR1 and CDR2 (germline): SGHVS, FNYEAQ. The CDR3 sequence: CASSLGRGRSEQFF. CDR3 sequence (DNA): TGTGCCAGCAGCTTAGGAAGGGGGCGCAGTGAGCAGTTCTTC.

V is TRBV7-9 and J is TRBJ2-7; D not certain. The length of the CDR3 is 12 residues. V lost 4 bases, J lost 3 bases, and 7 bases lay in between. Germline values: CDR1 SEHNR, CDR2 FQNEAQ (reference sequence). The CDR3, as DNA: TGTGCCAGCAGCTCCGGCCACTACGAGCAGTACTTC. It codes for CASSSGHYEQYF.